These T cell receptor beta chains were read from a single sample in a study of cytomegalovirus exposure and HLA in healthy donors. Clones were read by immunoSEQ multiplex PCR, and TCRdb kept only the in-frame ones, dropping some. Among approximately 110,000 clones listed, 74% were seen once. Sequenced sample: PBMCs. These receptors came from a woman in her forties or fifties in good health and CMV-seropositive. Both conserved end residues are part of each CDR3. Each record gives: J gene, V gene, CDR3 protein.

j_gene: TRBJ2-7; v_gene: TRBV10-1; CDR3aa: CASSPGGESEQYF
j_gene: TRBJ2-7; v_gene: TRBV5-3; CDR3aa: CARSLGGTYEQYF
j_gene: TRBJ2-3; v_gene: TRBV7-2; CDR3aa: CASSLGEASTDTQYF
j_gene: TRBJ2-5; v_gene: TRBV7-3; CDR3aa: CASSPRGSTQETQYF
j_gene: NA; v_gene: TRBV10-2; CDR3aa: CASSQPHYSGLQTYEQYF
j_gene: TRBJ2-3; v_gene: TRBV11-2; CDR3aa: CASSLDRSTDTQYF
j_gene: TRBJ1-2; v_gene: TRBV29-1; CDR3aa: CSVEIFRGSGYTF
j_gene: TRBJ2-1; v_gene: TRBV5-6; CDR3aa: CASSFVSDSYNEQFF
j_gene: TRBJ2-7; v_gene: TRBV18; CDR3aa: CASSPRLDGIYEQYF
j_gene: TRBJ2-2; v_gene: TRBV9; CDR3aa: CASSVVGGGASSGELFF
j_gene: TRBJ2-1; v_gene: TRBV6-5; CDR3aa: CATKPSGGGMDEQFF
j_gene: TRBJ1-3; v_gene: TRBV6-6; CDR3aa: CASSTAESGNTIYF
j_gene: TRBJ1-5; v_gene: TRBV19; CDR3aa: CASSIGQGGNQPQHF
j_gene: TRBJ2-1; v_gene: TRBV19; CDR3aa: CASRRNSYNEQFF
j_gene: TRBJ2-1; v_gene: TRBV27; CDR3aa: CASKVAGTLNEQFF
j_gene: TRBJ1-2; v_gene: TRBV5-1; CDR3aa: CASSLAPTGVSGYTF
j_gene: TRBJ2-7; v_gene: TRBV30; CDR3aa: CAWSATGGTYEQYF
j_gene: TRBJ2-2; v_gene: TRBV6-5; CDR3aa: CASRKQPNTGELFF
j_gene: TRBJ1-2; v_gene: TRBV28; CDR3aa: CASSRTGDRGYTF
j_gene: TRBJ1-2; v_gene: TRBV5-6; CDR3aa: CASSLAGTTGYTF
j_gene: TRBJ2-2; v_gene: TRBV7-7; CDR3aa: CASSLTTNTGELFF
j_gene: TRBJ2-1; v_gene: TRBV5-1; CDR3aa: CASSMDSSFNEQFF
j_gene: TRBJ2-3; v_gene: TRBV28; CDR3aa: CASSFLRLADRTDTQYF
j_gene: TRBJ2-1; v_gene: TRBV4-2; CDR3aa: CASSQSHTVAGGPHNEQFF
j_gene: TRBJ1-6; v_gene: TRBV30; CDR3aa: CAWREPGTARNSPLHF
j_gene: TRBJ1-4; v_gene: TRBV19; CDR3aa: CASSKRQDNEKLFF
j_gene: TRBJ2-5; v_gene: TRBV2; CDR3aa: CASRGQTQETQYF
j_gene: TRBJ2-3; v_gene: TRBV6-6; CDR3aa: CASSLLAATDTQYF
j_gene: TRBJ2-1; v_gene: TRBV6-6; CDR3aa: CASCSRPGGNNEQFF
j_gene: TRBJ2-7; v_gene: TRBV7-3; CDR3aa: CASSWGQGAREQYF
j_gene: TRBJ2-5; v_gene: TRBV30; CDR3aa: CAWSVGPGHLVETQYF
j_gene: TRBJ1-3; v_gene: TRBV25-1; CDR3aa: CASSDKAQGVGLDTIYF
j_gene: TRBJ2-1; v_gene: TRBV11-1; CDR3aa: CASSLGTSGGAMQEQFF
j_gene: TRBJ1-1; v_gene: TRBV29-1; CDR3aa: CSVEDLMGDSMKSGF
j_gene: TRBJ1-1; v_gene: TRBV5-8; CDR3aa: CASSLGTARVEAFF
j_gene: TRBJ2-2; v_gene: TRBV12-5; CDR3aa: CASGLARYGGGAPGELFF
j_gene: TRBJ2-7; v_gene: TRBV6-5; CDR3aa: CASSYSGTSATYEQYF
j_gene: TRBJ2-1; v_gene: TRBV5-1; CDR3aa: CASRFSLRGDEQFF
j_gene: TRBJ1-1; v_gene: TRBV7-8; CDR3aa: CASSPETGRGTEAFF
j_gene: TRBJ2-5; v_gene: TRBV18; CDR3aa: CASSPGQGQETQYF
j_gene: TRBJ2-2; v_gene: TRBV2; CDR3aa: CATSRGERSTGELFF
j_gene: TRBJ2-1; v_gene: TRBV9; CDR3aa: CASSTMDSHYNEQFF
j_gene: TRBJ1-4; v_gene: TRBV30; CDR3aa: CAWSAREKLFF
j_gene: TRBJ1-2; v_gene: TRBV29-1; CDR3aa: CSVDVEQGIYGYTF
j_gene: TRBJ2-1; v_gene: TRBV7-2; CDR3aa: CASSREYNEQFF
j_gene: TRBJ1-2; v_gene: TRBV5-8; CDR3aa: CASSLGGTNYGYTF
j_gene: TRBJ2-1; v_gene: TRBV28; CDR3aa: CASSLDRDEQFF
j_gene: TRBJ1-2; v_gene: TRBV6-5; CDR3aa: CASGQSNYGYTF
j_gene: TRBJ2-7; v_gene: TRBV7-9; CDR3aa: CASSPTTGTYEQYF
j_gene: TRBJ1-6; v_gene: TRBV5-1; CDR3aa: CASSLGTGANSPLHF